Listed below are T cell receptor beta chains from one sample, sequenced in a study of breast tumors, draining lymph nodes, adjacent tissues. In TCRdb, the multiplex PCR reads were re-called with MiXCR into one record per CDR3 protein. The repertoire holds about 140,000 distinct CDR3 sequences, 30% to 35% seen once, with around 2.5% in the top ten. Source material: axillary lymph node tissue. The receptors stem from a female donor with breast cancer. Some clones in this sample may be carry-over from other donors' samples. Both conserved end residues are part of each CDR3. A D gene is named only where the DNA matches it firmly.

TRBD1,TRBJ2-2,TRBV6-2/TRBV6-3,CASKDRDRGMSGELFF
TRBD1,TRBJ2-3,TRBV18,CASSPQNRGGTDTQYF
.,TRBJ1-5,TRBV19,CASRDRSNQPQHF
.,TRBJ2-5,TRBV3-1,CASSQRVGETQYF
TRBD2,TRBJ2-3,TRBV11-2,CASSLARGGWYF
.,TRBJ1-6,TRBV6-2/TRBV6-3,CATQPGRGWSPLHF
.,TRBJ1-5,TRBV6-5,CASSYSQYSNQPQHF
.,TRBJ1-3,TRBV4-3,CASSQERTLGRGSGNTIYF
TRBD1,TRBJ1-2,TRBV7-8,CASSQGGPDGYTF
.,TRBJ2-7,TRBV10-3,CAISSGRGVGEQYF
.,TRBJ1-1,TRBV19,CASSEPGNTEAFF
.,TRBJ1-5,TRBV19,CASNRGSNQPQHF
TRBD1,TRBJ2-3,TRBV12-5,CASGRQGARDTQYF
.,TRBJ2-6,TRBV20-1,CSARGTVGGALGSGANVLTF
.,TRBJ1-2,TRBV20-1,CSARVGGNYGYTF
.,TRBJ1-6,TRBV28,CASSTPNYAYNSPLHF
.,TRBJ1-5,TRBV24-1,CATSRGSNQPQHF
TRBD1,TRBJ1-1,TRBV5-4,CASSFGTGNTEAFF
TRBD1,TRBJ1-4,TRBV6-5,CASSHSRAGGKKLFF
TRBD1,TRBJ2-7,TRBV29-1,CSARLGLGRPGQDTYEQYF
TRBD1,TRBJ1-4,TRBV2,CASSEALRQGAQKLFF
TRBD1,TRBJ2-7,TRBV5-1,CASSLVDRVYEQYF
TRBD2,TRBJ2-3,TRBV6-5,CASRATSGTDTQYF
.,TRBJ1-1,TRBV2,CASSEHPNTEAFF
.,TRBJ2-3,TRBV7-6,CASSVTDTQYF
.,TRBJ2-3,TRBV7-6,CACSQGDTQYF
.,TRBJ2-2,TRBV7-9,CAPSPGGTGGLFF
TRBD1,TRBJ2-1,TRBV6-2/TRBV6-3,CASRGGTGDLYNEQFF
.,TRBJ2-5,TRBV4-2,CASSQDFGATTETQYF
TRBD2,TRBJ2-1,TRBV20-1,CSATLGLAGGHTYNEQFF
.,TRBJ1-3,TRBV19,CASSSQGFNYGYTIYF
TRBD1,TRBJ1-4,TRBV5-1,CAGSSRQGNEKPFF
TRBD1,TRBJ2-1,TRBV10-3,CAISGTGGPNEQFF
TRBD1,TRBJ1-1,TRBV7-8,CASSLDAGGFTEAFF
.,TRBJ2-1,TRBV4-3,CASSQDTTRGYNEQFF
TRBD1,TRBJ1-3,TRBV18,CASGQGSSGNTIYF
.,TRBJ2-2,TRBV7-7,CASSLDSGTGELFF
.,TRBJ1-4,TRBV10-3,CAIRTRRQEKLFF
TRBD1,TRBJ1-4,TRBV20-1,CSARTQGGNEKLFF
.,TRBJ1-2,TRBV14,CASSQDVRTYGYTF
.,TRBJ2-1,TRBV15,CATSERDSPEQFF
.,TRBJ1-3,TRBV20-1,CSARDQGGGNTIYF
TRBD1,TRBJ2-2,TRBV7-9,CASSLVFDRGNTGELFF
TRBD1,TRBJ1-1,TRBV5-1,CASSSSGQVTNTEAFF
.,TRBJ2-1,TRBV6-6,CASSHSNGRNEQFF
TRBD1,TRBJ1-5,TRBV19,CASRPTSRTGYQPQHF
TRBD1,TRBJ2-5,TRBV19,CASSRGRGETQYF
.,TRBJ1-5,TRBV6-6,CASIGGGNQPQHF
.,TRBJ1-5,TRBV6-5,CASSHGGNQPQHF
.,TRBJ1-5,TRBV11-2,CASSFYICSARGGGALVGPQHF